The entry below gives a single T cell receptor beta chain sequence along with its context. Its antigen is unknown. This specimen comes from a study of T cells after yellow fever vaccination. Study-wide findings and caveats: Clonotypes shared by both compartments, CD4 and CD8, made up a small share. A large majority of primary-vaccination clones showed up again after the booster (around 96% CD4, about 90% CD8). One caveat is that FACS-sorted repertoires could contain abundant clonotypes contaminating from the bulk population.

TCRdb ran MiXCR on the 5' RACE reads and lists one entry per CDR3 protein. The sample gives approximately 250,000 distinct CDR3 sequences, roughly 6.2% of which show up once; around 1% is in the top ten. From germline, CDR1 is SQVTM and CDR2 ANQGSEA. V was clipped by 4 bases and J by 2 bases, with 6 bases between them. CDR3 length: 12 amino acids. The chain is built from TRBV29-1 and TRBJ2-1; no reliable D call. This specimen was CD4+ T cells sorted from PBMCs, taken on the day of the yellow fever booster vaccination. The receptor's source is a young man who received the YFV17D yellow fever vaccine. The CDR3 DNA is TGCAGCGTTGTAGAGGCCTACAATGAGCAGTTCTTC. Translating gives CSVVEAYNEQFF.